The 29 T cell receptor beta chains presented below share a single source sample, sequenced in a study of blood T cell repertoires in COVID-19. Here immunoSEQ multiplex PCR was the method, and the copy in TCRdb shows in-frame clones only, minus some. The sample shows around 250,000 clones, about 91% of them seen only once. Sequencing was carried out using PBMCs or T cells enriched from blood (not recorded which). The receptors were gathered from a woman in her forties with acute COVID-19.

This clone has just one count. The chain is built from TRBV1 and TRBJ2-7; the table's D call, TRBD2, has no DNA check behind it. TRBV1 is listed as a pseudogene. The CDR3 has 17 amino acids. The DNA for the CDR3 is TGCACCAGCAGCCAAGACGGTAGGACTAACCCTTTCGACGAGCAGTACGTC. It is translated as CTSSQDGRTNPFDEQYV.

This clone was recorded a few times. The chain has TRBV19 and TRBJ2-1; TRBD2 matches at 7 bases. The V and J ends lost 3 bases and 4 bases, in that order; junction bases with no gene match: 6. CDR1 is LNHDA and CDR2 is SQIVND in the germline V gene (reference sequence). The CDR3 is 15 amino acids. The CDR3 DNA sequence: TGTGCCAGTAGTATCGCCAGCGGGGCTTACAATGAGCAGTTCTTC. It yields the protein CASSIASGAYNEQFF.

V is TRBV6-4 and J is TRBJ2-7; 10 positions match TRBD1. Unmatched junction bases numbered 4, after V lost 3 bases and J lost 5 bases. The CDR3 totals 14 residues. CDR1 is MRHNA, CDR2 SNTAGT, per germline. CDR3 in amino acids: CASSEGDRGHEQYV. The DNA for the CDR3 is TGTGCCAGCAGTGAGGGGGACAGGGGCCACGAGCAGTACGTC.

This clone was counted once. CDR3 protein: CASSQDRDRRSPLHF. The CDR3 region has the DNA TGTGCCAGCAGCCAAGATCGAGACAGAAGGTCACCCCTCCACTTT. The chain carries TRBV4-2 and TRBJ1-6; D may be TRBD1 (5 bases). Germline-derived CDR1 and CDR2 are LGHNA and YNFKEQ. The CDR3 has 15 residues. Trimming removed 0 bases at V and 10 bases at J, with 13 bases between.

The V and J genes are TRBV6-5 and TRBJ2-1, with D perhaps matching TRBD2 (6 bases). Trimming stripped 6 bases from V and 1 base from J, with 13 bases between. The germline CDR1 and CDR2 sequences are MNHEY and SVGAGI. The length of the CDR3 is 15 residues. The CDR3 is CASSPGRGSYNEQFF. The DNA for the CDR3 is TGTGCCAGCAGCCCCGGGCGGGGTTCCTACAATGAGCAGTTCTTC.

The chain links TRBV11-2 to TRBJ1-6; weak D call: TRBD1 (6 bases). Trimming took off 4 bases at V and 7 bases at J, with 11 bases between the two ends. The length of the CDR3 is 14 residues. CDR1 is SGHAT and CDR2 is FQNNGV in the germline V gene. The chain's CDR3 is CASSSGQPNSPLHF. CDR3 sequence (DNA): TGTGCCAGCAGCTCCGGACAGCCGAATTCACCCCTCCACTTT.

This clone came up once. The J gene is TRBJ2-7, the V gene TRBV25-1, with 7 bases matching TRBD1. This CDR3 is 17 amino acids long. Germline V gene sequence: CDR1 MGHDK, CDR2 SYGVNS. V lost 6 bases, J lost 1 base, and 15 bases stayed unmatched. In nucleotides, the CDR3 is TGTGCCAGCAGGCGAGGCTCCGGGACAGAGAATTCCTACGAGCAGTACGTC. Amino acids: CASRRGSGTENSYEQYV.

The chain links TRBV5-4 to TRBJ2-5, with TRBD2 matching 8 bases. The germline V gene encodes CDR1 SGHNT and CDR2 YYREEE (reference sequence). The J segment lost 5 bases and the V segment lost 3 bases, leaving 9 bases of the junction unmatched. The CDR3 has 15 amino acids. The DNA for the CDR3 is TGTGCCAGCAGCTCACGGGGGGGAGGCGGGGAGACCCAGTACTTC. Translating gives CASSSRGGGGETQYF.

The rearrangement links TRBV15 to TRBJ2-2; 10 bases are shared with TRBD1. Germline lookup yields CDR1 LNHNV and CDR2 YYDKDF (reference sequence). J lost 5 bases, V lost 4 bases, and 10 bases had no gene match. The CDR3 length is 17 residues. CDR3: CATSTLRQGAGTGELFF. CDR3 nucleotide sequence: TGTGCCACCAGCACCCTGAGACAGGGGGCGGGTACCGGGGAGCTGTTTTTT.

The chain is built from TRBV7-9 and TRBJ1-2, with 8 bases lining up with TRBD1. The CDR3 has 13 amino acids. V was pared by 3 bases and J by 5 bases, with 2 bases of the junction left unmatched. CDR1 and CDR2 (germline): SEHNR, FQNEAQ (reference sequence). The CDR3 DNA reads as TGTGCCAGCAGCTTCTGGACAGGGTATGGCTACACCTTC. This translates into CASSFWTGYGYTF.

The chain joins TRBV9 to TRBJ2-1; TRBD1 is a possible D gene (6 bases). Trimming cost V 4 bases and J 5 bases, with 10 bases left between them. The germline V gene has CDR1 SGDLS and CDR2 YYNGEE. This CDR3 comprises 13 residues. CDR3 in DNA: TGTGCCAGCAGCCCCGGACAGAACAATGAGCAGTTCTTC. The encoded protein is CASSPGQNNEQFF. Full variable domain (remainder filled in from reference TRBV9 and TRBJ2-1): DSGVTQTPKHLITATGQRVTLRCSPRSGDLSVYWYQQSLDQGLQFLIQYYNGEERAKGNILERFSAQQFPDLHSELNLSSLELGDSALYFCASSPGQNNEQFFGPGTRLTVL.

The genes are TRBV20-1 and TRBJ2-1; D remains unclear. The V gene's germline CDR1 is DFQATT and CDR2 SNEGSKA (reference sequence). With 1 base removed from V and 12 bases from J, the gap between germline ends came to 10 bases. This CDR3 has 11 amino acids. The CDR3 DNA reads TGCAGTGCTAGAGTAGAGCTCGGGCAGTTCTTC. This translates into CSARVELGQFF.

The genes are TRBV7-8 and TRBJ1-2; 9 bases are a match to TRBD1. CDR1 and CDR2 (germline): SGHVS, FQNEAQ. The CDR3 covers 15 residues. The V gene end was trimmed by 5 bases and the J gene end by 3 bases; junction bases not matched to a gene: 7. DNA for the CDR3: TGTGCCAGCAGCCAAACAGGGGGCGCGGACTATGGCTACACCTTC. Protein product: CASSQTGGADYGYTF. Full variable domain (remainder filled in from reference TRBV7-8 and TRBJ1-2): GAGVSQSPRYKVAKRGQDVALRCDPISGHVSLFWYQQALGQGPEFLTYFQNEAQLDKSGLPSDRFFAERPEGSVSTLKIQRTQQEDSAVYLCASSQTGGADYGYTFGSGTRLTVV.

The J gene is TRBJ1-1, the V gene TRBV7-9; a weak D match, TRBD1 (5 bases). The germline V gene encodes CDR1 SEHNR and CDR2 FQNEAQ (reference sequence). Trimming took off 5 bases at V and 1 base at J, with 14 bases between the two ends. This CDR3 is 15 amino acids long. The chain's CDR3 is CASSPWGGANTEAFF. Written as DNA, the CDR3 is TGTGCCAGCAGCCCCTGGGGGGGAGCGAACACTGAAGCTTTCTTT.

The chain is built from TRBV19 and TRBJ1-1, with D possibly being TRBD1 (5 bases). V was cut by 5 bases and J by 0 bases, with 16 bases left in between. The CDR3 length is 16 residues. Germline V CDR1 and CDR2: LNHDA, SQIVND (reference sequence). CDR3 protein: CASSVRSQGMNTEAFF. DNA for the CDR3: TGTGCCAGTAGTGTCCGCTCCCAGGGTATGAACACTGAAGCTTTCTTT.

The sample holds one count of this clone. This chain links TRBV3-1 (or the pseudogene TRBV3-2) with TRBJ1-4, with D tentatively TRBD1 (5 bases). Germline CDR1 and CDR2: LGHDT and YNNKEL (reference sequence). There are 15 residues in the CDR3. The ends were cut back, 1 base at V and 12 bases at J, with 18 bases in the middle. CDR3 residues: CASSQGQPRIGELFF. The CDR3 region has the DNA TGTGCCAGCAGCCAAGGACAGCCCAGAATTGGAGAACTGTTTTTT.

Written as DNA, the CDR3 is TGTGCCAGCAGTTTTAGGGGGCTTGAAGCTTTCTTT. Its protein is CASSFRGLEAFF. The gene calls are TRBV12-3 or TRBV12-4 and TRBJ1-1, with 7 nucleotides matching TRBD1. The V gene end was trimmed by 3 bases and the J gene end by 7 bases; junction bases not matched to a gene: 2. The CDR3 is made up of 12 amino acids.

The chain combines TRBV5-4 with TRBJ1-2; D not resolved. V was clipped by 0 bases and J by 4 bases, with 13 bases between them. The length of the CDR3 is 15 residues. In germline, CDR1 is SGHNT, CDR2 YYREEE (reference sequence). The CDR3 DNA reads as TGTGCCAGCAGCTTGGACAGAACCTCCGTCTATGGCTACACCTTC. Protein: CASSLDRTSVYGYTF.

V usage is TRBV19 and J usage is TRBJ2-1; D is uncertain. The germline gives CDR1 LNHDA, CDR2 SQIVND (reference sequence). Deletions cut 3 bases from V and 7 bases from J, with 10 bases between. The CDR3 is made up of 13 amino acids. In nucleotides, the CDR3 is TGTGCCAGTAGTATCAGTGGCCTGAATGAGCAGTTCTTC. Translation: CASSISGLNEQFF.

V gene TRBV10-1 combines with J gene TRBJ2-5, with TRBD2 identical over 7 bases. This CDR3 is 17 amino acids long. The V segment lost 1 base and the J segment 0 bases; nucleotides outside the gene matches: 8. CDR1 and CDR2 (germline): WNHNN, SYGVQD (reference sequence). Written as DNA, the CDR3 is TGCGCCAGCAGTGAGTTCCCGCGGGGGACCAACCAAGAGACCCAGTACTTC. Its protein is CASSEFPRGTNQETQYF.

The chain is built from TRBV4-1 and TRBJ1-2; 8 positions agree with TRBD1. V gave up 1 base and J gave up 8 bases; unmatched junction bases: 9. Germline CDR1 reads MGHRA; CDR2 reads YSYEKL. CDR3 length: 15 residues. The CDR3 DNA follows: TGCGCCAGCAGCCAAGTCCAAGGACAGGGACGAGGCTACACCTTC. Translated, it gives CASSQVQGQGRGYTF.

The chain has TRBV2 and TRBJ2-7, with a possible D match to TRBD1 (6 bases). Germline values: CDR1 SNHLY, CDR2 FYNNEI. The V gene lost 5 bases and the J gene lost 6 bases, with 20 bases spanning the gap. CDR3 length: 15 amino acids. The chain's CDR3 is CASSTTGTGLSEQYV. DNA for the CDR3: TGTGCCAGCAGTACGACAGGAACTGGTCTCTCCGAGCAGTACGTC.

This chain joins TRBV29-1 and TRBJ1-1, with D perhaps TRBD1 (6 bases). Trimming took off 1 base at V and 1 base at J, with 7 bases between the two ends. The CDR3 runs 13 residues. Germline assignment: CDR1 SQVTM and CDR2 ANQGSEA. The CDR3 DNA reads TGCAGCGTTGAAGGGGGACAGAACACTGAAGCTTTCTTT. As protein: CSVEGGQNTEAFF.

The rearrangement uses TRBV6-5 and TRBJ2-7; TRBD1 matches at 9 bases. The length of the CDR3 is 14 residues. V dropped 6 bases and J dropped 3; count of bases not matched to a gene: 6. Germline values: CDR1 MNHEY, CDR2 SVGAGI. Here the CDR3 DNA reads TGTGCCAGCAGCCTGGGACAGGGAGGCTACGAGCAGTACTTC. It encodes CASSLGQGGYEQYF.

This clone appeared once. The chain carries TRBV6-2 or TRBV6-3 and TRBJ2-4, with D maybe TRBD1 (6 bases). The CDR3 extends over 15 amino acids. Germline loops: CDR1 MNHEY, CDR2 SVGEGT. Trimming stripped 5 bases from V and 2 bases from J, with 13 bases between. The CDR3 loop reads CASSNFRGTKNIQYF. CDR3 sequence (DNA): TGTGCCAGCAGTAACTTCAGGGGAACCAAAAACATTCAGTACTTC.

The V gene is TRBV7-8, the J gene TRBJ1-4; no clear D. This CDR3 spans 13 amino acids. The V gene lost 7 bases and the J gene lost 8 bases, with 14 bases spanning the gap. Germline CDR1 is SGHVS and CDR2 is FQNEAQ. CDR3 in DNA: TGTGCCAGCACCTCCGGGGTGTACGAAAAACTGTTTTTT. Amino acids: CASTSGVYEKLFF.

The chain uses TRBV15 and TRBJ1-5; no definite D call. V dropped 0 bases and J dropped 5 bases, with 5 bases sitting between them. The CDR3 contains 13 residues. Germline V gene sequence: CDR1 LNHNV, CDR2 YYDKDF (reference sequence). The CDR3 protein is CATSRDEHQPQHF. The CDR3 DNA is TGTGCCACCAGCAGAGATGAGCATCAGCCCCAGCATTTT.

The CDR3 DNA reads TGTGCCAGCGAACCGGGGTTGAGCGGGAGACATGGGGCCAACGTCCTGACTTTC. Translation: CASEPGLSGRHGANVLTF. The J gene is TRBJ2-6, the V gene TRBV5-4, with 8 bases identical to TRBD2. The length of the CDR3 is 18 residues. Trimming cost V 7 bases and J 3 bases; bases outside gene matches: 15. The germline V gene has CDR1 SGHNT and CDR2 YYREEE (reference sequence).

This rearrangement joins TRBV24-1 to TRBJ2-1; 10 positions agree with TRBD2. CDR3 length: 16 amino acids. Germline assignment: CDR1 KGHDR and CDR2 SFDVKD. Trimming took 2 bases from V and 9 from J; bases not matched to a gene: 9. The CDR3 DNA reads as TGTGCCACCAGTGATTCTCCGGGACTAGCGAGTGGTGAGCAGTTCTTC. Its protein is CATSDSPGLASGEQFF.